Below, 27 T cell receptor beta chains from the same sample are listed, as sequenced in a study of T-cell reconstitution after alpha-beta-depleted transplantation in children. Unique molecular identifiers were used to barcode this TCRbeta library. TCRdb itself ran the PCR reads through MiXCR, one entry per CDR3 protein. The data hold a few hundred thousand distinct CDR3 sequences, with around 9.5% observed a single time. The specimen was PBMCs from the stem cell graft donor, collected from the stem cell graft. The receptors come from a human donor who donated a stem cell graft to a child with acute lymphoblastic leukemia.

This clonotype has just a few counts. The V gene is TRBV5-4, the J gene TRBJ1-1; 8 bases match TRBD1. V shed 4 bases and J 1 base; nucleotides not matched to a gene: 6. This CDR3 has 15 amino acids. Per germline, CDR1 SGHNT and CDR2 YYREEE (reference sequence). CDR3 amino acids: CASSPGQARNTEAFF. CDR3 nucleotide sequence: TGTGCCAGCAGCCCGGGACAGGCCCGGAACACTGAAGCTTTCTTT.

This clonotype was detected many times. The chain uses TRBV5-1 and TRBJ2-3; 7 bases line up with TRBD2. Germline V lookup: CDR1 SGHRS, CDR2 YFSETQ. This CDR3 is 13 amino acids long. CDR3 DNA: TGCGCTTCAGCGGGGCCTCACACAGATACGCAGTATTTT. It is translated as CASAGPHTDTQYF.

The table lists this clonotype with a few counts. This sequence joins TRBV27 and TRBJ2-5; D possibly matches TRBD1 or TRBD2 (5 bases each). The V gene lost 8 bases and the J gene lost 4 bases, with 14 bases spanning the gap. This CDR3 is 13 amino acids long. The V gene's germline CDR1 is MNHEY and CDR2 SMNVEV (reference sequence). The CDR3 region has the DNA TGTGCCAGCGTTGGGGGATGGGGAGAGACCCAGTACTTC. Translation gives CASVGGWGETQYF.

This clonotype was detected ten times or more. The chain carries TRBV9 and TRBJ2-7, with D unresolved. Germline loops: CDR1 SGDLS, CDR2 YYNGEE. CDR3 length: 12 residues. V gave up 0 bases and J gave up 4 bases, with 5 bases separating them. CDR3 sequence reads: CASSVDRYEQYF. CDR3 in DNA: TGTGCCAGCAGCGTAGATCGGTACGAGCAGTACTTC. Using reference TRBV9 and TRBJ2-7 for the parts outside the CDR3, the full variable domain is DSGVTQTPKHLITATGQRVTLRCSPRSGDLSVYWYQQSLDQGLQFLIQYYNGEERAKGNILERFSAQQFPDLHSELNLSSLELGDSALYFCASSVDRYEQYFGPGTRLTVT.

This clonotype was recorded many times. The CDR3 region is CASSLVTGSNTGELFF. The CDR3 coding sequence is TGCGCCAGCAGCCTGGTGACAGGGTCGAACACCGGGGAGCTGTTTTTT. The V call is TRBV5-1, the J call TRBJ2-2, with 7 bases aligning to TRBD1. Germline assignment: CDR1 SGHRS and CDR2 YFSETQ. J gave up 0 bases and V 4 bases, and 6 bases lay outside the gene matches. The CDR3 spans 16 residues.

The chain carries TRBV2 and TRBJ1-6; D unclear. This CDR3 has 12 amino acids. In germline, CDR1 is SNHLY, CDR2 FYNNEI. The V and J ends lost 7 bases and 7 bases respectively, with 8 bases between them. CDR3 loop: CASKRANSPLHF. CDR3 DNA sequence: TGTGCCAGCAAACGGGCCAATTCACCCCTCCACTTT.

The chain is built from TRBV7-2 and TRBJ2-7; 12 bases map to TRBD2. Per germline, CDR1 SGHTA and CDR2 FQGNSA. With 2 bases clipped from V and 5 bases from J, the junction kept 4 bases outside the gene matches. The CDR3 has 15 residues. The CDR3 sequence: CASSLSSGGGNEQYF. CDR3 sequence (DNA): TGTGCCAGCAGCTTATCTAGCGGGGGGGGGAACGAGCAGTACTTC.

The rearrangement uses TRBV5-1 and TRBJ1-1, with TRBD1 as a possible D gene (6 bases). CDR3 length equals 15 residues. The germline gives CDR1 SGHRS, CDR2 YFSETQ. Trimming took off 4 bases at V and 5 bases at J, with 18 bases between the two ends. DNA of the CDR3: TGCGCCAGCAGCCAAATGACAGGAGAAGGAACTGAAGCTTTCTTT. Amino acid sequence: CASSQMTGEGTEAFF.

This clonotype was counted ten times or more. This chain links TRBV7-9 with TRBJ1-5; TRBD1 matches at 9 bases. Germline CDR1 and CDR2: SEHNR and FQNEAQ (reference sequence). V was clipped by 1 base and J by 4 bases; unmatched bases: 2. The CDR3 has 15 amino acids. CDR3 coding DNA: TGTGCCAGCAGCTTAGGAGGGACAGGGAATCAGCCCCAGCATTTT. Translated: CASSLGGTGNQPQHF.

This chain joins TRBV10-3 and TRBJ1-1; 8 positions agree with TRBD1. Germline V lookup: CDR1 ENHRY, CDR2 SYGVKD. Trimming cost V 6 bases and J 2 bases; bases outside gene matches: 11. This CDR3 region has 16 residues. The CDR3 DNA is TGTGCCATCAGCTCCAATCCGGGACAGGATAACACTGAAGCTTTCTTT. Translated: CAISSNPGQDNTEAFF.

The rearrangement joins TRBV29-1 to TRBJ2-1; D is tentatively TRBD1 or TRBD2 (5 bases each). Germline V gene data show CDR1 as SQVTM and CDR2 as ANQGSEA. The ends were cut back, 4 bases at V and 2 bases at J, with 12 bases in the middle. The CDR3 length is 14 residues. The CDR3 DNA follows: TGCAGCGTTGTTGTTCAGGGAGCCTACAATGAGCAGTTCTTC. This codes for CSVVVQGAYNEQFF.

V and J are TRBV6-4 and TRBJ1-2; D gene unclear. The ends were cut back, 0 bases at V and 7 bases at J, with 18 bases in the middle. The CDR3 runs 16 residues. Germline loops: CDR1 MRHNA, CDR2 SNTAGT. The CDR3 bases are TGTGCCAGCAGTGACTCGATGTTGGGGATGGTTAGTGGCTACACCTTC. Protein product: CASSDSMLGMVSGYTF.

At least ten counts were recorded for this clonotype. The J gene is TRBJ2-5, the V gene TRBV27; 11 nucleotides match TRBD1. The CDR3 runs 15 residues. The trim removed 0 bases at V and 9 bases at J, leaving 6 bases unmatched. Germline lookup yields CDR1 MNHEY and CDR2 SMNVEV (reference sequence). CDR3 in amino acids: CASSLSRDRGSSQYF. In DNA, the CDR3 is TGTGCCAGCAGTTTATCCCGGGACAGGGGGAGTTCCCAGTACTTC.

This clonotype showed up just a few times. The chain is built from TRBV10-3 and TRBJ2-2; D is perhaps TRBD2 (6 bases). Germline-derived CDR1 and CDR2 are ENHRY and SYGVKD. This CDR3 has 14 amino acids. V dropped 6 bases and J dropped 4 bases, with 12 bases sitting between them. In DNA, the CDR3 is TGTGCCATCAGGGGAGGAGGGAGCACCGGGGAGCTGTTTTTT. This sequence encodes CAIRGGGSTGELFF.

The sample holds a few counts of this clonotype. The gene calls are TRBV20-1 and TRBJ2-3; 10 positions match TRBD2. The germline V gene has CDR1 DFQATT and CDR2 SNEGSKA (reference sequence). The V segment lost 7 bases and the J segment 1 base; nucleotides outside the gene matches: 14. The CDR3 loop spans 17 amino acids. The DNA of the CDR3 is TGCAGTGTCAAATCCGGGGTAGCGGGGGGACGCACAGATACGCAGTATTTT. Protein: CSVKSGVAGGRTDTQYF.

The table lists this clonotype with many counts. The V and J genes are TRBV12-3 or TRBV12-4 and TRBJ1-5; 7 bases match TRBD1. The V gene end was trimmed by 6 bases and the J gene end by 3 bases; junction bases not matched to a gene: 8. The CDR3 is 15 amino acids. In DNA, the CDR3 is TGTGCCAGCAGACAGACAGGGTCTCCCAATCAGCCCCAGCATTTT. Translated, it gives CASRQTGSPNQPQHF.

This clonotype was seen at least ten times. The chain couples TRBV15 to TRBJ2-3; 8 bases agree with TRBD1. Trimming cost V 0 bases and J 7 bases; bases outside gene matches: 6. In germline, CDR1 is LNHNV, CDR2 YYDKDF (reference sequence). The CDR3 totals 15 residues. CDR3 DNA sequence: TGTGCCACCAGCAGAGATCCAGGGGGCATGTATACGCAGTATTTT. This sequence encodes CATSRDPGGMYTQYF. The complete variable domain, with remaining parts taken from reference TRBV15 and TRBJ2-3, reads DAMVIQNPRYQVTQFGKPVTLSCSQTLNHNVMYWYQQKSSQAPKLLFHYYDKDFNNEADTPDNFQSRRPNTSFCFLDIRSPGLGDTAMYLCATSRDPGGMYTQYFGPGTRLTVL.

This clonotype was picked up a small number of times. CDR3 sequence: CASSFSGGGGTGELFF. The CDR3 nucleotides are TGTGCCAGCAGTTTCTCTGGTGGGGGAGGCACCGGGGAGCTGTTTTTT. V gene TRBV12-3 or TRBV12-4 combines with J gene TRBJ2-2, with D perhaps TRBD2 (6 bases). The CDR3 extends over 16 amino acids. V was cut by 3 bases and J by 4 bases, with 15 bases left in between.

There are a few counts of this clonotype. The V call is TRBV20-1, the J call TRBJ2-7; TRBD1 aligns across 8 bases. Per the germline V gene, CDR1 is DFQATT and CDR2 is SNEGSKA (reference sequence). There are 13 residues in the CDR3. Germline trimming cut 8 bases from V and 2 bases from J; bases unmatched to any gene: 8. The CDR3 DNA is TGCAGTCCAGGGACAGGACGAACCTACGAGCAGTACTTC. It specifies CSPGTGRTYEQYF.

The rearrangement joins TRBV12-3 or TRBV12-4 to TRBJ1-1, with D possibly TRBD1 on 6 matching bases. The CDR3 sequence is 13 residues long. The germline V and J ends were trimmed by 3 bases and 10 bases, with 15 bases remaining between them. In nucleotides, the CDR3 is TGTGCCAGCAGTTTCGGGACACCCCCTCGAGCTTTCTTT. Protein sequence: CASSFGTPPRAFF.

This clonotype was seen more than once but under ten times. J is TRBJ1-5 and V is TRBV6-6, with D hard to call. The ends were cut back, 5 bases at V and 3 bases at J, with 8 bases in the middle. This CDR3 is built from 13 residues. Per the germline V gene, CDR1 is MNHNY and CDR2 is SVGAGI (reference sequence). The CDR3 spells CASSRRTNQPQHF. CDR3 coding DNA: TGTGCCAGCAGTAGACGGACCAATCAGCCCCAGCATTTT.

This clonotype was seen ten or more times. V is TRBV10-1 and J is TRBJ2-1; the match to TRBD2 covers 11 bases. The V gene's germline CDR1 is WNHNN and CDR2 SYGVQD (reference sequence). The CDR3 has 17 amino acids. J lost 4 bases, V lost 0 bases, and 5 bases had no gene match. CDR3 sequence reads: CASSESMLAGGYNEQFF. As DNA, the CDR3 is TGCGCCAGCAGTGAGTCGATGCTAGCGGGAGGTTACAATGAGCAGTTCTTC.

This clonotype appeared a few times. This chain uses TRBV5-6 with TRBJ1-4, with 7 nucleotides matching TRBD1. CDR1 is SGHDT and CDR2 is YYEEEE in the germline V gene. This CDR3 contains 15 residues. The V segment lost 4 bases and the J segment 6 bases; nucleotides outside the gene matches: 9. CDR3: CASSHSTGNDEKLFF. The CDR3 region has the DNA TGTGCCAGCAGCCATTCGACAGGGAACGATGAAAAACTGTTTTTT.

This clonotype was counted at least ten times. The CDR3 here is CASSVAWGGTEAFF. The CDR3 DNA reads TGTGCCAGCAGCGTAGCTTGGGGGGGCACTGAAGCTTTCTTT. The chain couples TRBV9 to TRBJ1-1; TRBD1 might be the D (5 bases). V dropped 0 bases and J dropped 4 bases, with 10 bases sitting between them. The length of the CDR3 is 14 residues. CDR1 and CDR2 (germline): SGDLS, YYNGEE.

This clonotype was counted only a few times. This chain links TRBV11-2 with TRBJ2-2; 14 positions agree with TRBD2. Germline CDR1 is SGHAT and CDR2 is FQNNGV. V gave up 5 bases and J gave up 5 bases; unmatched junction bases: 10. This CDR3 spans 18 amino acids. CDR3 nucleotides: TGTGCCAGCAGCCAAACGCTGACTAGCGGGGGGGCGACCGGGGAGCTGTTTTTT. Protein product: CASSQTLTSGGATGELFF.

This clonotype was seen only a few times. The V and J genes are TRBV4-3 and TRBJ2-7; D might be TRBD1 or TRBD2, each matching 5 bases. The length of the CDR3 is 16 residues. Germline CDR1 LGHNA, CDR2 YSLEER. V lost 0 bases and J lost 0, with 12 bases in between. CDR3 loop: CASSQDGTAGSYEQYF. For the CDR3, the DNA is TGCGCCAGCAGCCAAGACGGGACGGCTGGCTCCTACGAGCAGTACTTC.

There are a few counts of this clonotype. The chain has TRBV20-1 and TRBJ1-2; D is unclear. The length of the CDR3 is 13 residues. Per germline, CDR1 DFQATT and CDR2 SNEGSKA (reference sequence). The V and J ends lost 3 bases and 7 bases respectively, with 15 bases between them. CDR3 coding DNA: TGCAGTGCTAGGGGGTTCCTAGCGGGTGGCTACACCTTC. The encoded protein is CSARGFLAGGYTF.